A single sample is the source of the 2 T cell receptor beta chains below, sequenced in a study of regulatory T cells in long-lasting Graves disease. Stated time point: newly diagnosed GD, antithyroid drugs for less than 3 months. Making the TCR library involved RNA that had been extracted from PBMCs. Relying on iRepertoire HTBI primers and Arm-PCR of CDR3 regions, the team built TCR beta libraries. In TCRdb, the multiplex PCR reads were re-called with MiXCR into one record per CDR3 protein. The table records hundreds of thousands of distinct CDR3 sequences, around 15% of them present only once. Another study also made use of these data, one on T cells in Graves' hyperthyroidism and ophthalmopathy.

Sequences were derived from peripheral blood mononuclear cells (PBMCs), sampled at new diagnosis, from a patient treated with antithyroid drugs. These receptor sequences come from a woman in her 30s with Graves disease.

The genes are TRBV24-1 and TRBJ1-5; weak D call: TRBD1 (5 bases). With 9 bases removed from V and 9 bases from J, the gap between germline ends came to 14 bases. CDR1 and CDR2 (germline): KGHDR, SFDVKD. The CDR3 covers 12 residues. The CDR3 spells CATPGRPGPQHF. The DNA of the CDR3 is TGTGCCACCCCGGGACGCCCGGGGCCCCAGCATTTT.

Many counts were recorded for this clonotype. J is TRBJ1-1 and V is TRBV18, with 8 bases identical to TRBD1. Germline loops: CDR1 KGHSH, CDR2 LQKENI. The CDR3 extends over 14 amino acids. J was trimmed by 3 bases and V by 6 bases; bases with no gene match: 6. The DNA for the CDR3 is TGTGCCAGCTCCTGGGACAGGCTGGACACTGAAGCTTTCTTT. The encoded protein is CASSWDRLDTEAFF.